This is a list of T cell receptor beta chains from one sample in a study of blood T cells in healthy people across ages. TCRdb called the 5' RACE reads again in MiXCR, with one record for every CDR3 protein. The table has roughly 900,000 distinct CDR3 sequences, less than 35% seen once. The sample was blood. All receptors come from a woman older than 75 in good health. Each CDR3 is given with its conserved first and last residue. A D gene is named only where the DNA matches it firmly. Where a row states a size, it is once, few, many or the class of an expanded clone; other rows omit it.

j_call v_call clone_size d_call cdr3_length cdr3_nt cdr3_aa
TRBJ1-3 TRBV7-9 few - 16 TGTGCCAGCAGCTTAGAGGCAGCAAGCTCTGGAAACACCATATATTTT CASSLEAASSGNTIYF
TRBJ2-7 TRBV4-1 many - 15 TGCGCCAGCAGCCAAGATATACGGGGGCGGGGAGAGCAGTACTTC CASSQDIRGRGEQYF
TRBJ2-7 TRBV20-1 many - 14 TGCAGTGCTAGAGATCCCGGGGGAGGTCACGAGCAGTACTTC CSARDPGGGHEQYF
TRBJ2-1 TRBV7-9 - - 12 TGTGCCAGCAACGGATTACCCAATAAGCAGTTCTTC CASNGLPNKQFF
TRBJ2-5 TRBV7-8 many - 12 TGTGCCAGCAGCTCACAAGGAAAGACCCAGTACTTC CASSSQGKTQYF
TRBJ2-3 TRBV9 few TRBD2 18 TGTGCCAGCAGCGTAGGGATGGGGACTAGGAGGCTCTCAGATACGCAGTATTTT CASSVGMGTRRLSDTQYF
TRBJ2-7 TRBV20-1 many TRBD2 13 TGCAGTGCCCTTAGCGGGGGGAGGGCCGAGCAGTACTTC CSALSGGRAEQYF
TRBJ1-5 TRBV6-5 few TRBD1 15 TGTGCCAGCAGATCGACAGGGGCCGGCAATCAGCCCCAGCATTTT CASRSTGAGNQPQHF
TRBJ2-5 TRBV6-2/TRBV6-3 many - 17 TGTGCCAGCACCAAAACCGGACAGAGACACTACCAAGAGACCCAGTACTTC CASTKTGQRHYQETQYF
TRBJ2-5 TRBV20-1 many - 14 TGCAGTGCTGCCACCCGACTAGGGAGAGAGACCCAGTACTTC CSAATRLGRETQYF
TRBJ2-3 TRBV6-2/TRBV6-3 - TRBD2 14 TGTGCCATCGGGAGGGGGATAAGGACAGATACGCAGTATTTT CAIGRGIRTDTQYF
TRBJ2-2 TRBV5-1 few - 14 TGCGCCAGCAGCCATTCACAGGGCCCCGGGGAGCTGTTTTTT CASSHSQGPGELFF
TRBJ2-7 TRBV20-1 many - 14 TGCAGTGCTAGTTGGCACGGATCTGCGACCCAGCAGTACTTC CSASWHGSATQQYF
TRBJ2-5 TRBV28 many - 14 TGTGCCAGCACCGTTCGGGGAGGACAAGAGACCCAGTACTTC CASTVRGGQETQYF
TRBJ1-1 TRBV7-9 - - 15 TGTGCCAGCAGCTTGGGGTCCTCTATGAACACTGAAGCTTTCTTT CASSLGSSMNTEAFF
TRBJ2-7 TRBV4-1 - - 13 TGCGCCAGCAGCCAGGACAGCTTCTACGAGCAGTACTTC CASSQDSFYEQYF
TRBJ1-4 TRBV5-1 few - 17 - CASSFGVGSATNEKRFF
TRBJ2-1 TRBV7-2 few - 16 TGTGCCAGCAGCGTTCAAGGCAGGGCCTTCAACAATGAGCAGTTCTTC CASSVQGRAFNNEQFF
TRBJ2-1 TRBV6-1 many TRBD1 18 TGTGCCAGCAGTAGAACGGGACAGCCCGTCCCAGGTGGCAATGAGCAGTTCTTC CASSRTGQPVPGGNEQFF
TRBJ2-1 TRBV7-9 few - 13 TGTTCCAGCAGCCGTAGTAGGGACATTGAGCAGTTCTTC CSSSRSRDIEQFF
TRBJ1-2 TRBV6-2/TRBV6-3 few TRBD1 16 TGTGCCAGCAGTTACTCGGGACAGGGGACCACCTATGGCTACACCTTC CASSYSGQGTTYGYTF
TRBJ1-3 TRBV2 - - 17 TGTGCCAGCAGTGATGAGAGCCAGTCCTTCTCTGGAAACACCATATATTTT CASSDESQSFSGNTIYF
TRBJ1-2 TRBV7-9 - - 16 TGTGCCAGCAGCTCCTTTGGGACCCTACCTAACTATGGCTACACCTTC CASSSFGTLPNYGYTF
TRBJ1-6 TRBV7-9 - TRBD1 18 TGTGCCAGCAGCCACACTTCGACAGGGAGCTCCTATAATTCACCCCTCCACTTT CASSHTSTGSSYNSPLHF
TRBJ2-4 TRBV20-1 many - 14 TGCAGTGCTCGCACACCCACAGCCAAAAACATTCAGTACTTC CSARTPTAKNIQYF
TRBJ2-1 TRBV2 many TRBD2 14 TGTGCCAGCAGTGAAAGAGGTCTAGCGGGGGAGCAGTTCTTC CASSERGLAGEQFF
TRBJ2-5 TRBV5-1 many - 14 TGCGCCAGCAGCTTGGCGGGGTACAAAGAGACCCAGTACTTC CASSLAGYKETQYF
TRBJ2-1 TRBV12-3/TRBV12-4 - - 12 TGTGCCAGCAGTTTAGACCGACCCGAGCAGTTCTTC CASSLDRPEQFF
TRBJ2-5 TRBV6-6 - - 14 TGTGCCAGCAAGGGGGTGGGCACTATAGAGACCCAGTACTTC CASKGVGTIETQYF
TRBJ1-5 TRBV12-3/TRBV12-4 - TRBD1 13 TGTGCCGGCACCCGGGACAGGAGACAGCCCCAGCATTTT CAGTRDRRQPQHF
TRBJ1-1 TRBV30 - - 18 TGTGCCTGGAGTGTACGGAGGGCAGGGGTCTCGATGAACACTGAAGCTTTCTTT CAWSVRRAGVSMNTEAFF
TRBJ2-1 TRBV5-6 many - 12 TGTGCCAGCAGCTTGTGGGGGGATGAGCAGTTCTTC CASSLWGDEQFF
TRBJ2-2 TRBV12-3/TRBV12-4 few - 14 TGTGCCTCCACTGAAGGGTTGTACACCGGGGAGCTGTTTTTT CASTEGLYTGELFF
TRBJ2-2 TRBV3-1 - - 17 TGTGCCAGCAGCCTTCTACAGGGAGGAGTTAGCACCGGGGAGCTGTTTTTT CASSLLQGGVSTGELFF
TRBJ1-1 TRBV5-1 many - 15 TGCGCCAGCACCCTCCGGCCGGACAGATTGGGAGAAGCTTTCTTT CASTLRPDRLGEAFF
TRBJ2-3 TRBV19 - - 13 TGTGCCAGTCGCAGGGACTTAAGAGATACGCAGTATTTT CASRRDLRDTQYF
TRBJ2-5 TRBV5-5 few TRBD2 17 TGTGCCAGCAGCTTGGTGGGACTAGCGGGGGGGCGCGAGACCCAGTACTTC CASSLVGLAGGRETQYF
TRBJ1-1 TRBV6-6 few TRBD1 17 TGTGCCAGCAGGTCCGGCCGGACAGGGGAGCGGAAGGTTGAAGCTTTCTTT CASRSGRTGERKVEAFF
TRBJ2-7 TRBV5-8 - - 13 TGTGCCAGCAGCCCCCAAGGGCCGGGGGAGCAGTACTTC CASSPQGPGEQYF
TRBJ2-1 TRBV12-3/TRBV12-4 many - 15 TGTGCCAGCAGTTTAGGTATAGGGGTTTTCGATGAGCAGTTCTTC CASSLGIGVFDEQFF
TRBJ2-3 TRBV7-2 - - 11 TGTGCCAGGAGACAGAAGGTCACGCAGTATTTT CARRQKVTQYF
TRBJ1-6 TRBV6-6 - - 14 TGTGCCAGCAGTTACTCGCGGGGATGGTCACCCCTCCACTTT CASSYSRGWSPLHF
TRBJ1-5 TRBV6-2/TRBV6-3 - - 16 TGTGCCAGCAGTTACGAGGGACCTAATAGCAATCAGCCCCAGCATTTT CASSYEGPNSNQPQHF
TRBJ1-2 TRBV7-2 many TRBD1 18 TGTGCCAGCAGCTTAGCGGGCGCCGGGCAGGGGGCTTTTGGTGGCTACACCTTC CASSLAGAGQGAFGGYTF
TRBJ2-7 TRBV3-1 few TRBD2 16 TGTGCCAGCAGCCCTACCGGACTAGCGGGGGGCAATGAGCAGTACTTC CASSPTGLAGGNEQYF
TRBJ1-5 TRBV6-6 - - 13 TGTGCCAGCAGCGAGGACGGCAATCAGCCCCAGCATTTT CASSEDGNQPQHF
TRBJ1-4 TRBV4-1 few - 16 TGCGCCAGCAGCCAAGATCAGGCGAGGGATAATGAAAAACTGTTTTTT CASSQDQARDNEKLFF
TRBJ2-1 TRBV24-1 many TRBD1 15 TGTGCCACCAGTGACACAGGGGGCGGAGACAATGAGCAGTTCTTC CATSDTGGGDNEQFF
TRBJ2-1 TRBV6-5 - TRBD1 15 TGTGCCAGCAGTGCGTGGGACAGGGTGACCCATGAGCAGTTCTTC CASSAWDRVTHEQFF
TRBJ2-7 TRBV6-4 - - 13 TGTGCCAGCAGCGAGGGACCTTCCTACGAGCAGTACTTT CASSEGPSYEQYF
TRBJ1-5 TRBV24-1 few - 14 TGTGCCACCAGTGATTTATATAACGATCAGCCCCAGCATTTT CATSDLYNDQPQHF
TRBJ2-2 TRBV30 - - 13 TGTGCCTGGAGTGTACTAAAGAGGGGGGAGCTGTTTTTT CAWSVLKRGELFF
TRBJ1-2 TRBV14 few TRBD1 16 TGTGCCAGCAGCCCTCCGGACAGGGTATGGGTGAATGGCTACACCTTC CASSPPDRVWVNGYTF
TRBJ1-5 TRBV15 many TRBD1 17 TGTGCCACCAGCAGAGATCTAGGGACAGGGAATAATCAGCCCCAGCATTTT CATSRDLGTGNNQPQHF